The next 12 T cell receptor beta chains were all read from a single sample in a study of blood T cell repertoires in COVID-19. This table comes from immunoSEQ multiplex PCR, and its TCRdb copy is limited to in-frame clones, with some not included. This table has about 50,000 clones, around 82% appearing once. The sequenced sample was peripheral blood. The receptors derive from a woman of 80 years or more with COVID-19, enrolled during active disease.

DNA for the CDR3: TGTGCCAGCAGCTTAGCCCCCTCCGGAGGCCAGACTGAAGCTTTCTTT. Protein sequence: CASSLAPSGGQTEAFF. This rearrangement joins TRBV7-2 to TRBJ1-1; D not certain. Between the trimmed V and J ends, which lost 0 bases and 5 bases, there was a span of 16 bases. CDR3 length equals 16 residues. The germline gives CDR1 SGHTA, CDR2 FQGNSA.

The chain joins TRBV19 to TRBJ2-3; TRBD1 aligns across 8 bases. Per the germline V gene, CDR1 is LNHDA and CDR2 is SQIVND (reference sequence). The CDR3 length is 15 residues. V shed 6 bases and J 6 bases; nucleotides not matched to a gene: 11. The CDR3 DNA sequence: TGTGCCAGTAGAACAGGGGGAAGGAGTGGTGATACGCAGTATTTT. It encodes CASRTGGRSGDTQYF.

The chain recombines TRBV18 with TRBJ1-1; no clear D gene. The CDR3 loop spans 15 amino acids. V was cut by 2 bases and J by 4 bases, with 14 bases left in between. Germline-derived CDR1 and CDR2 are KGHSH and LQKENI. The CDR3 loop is CASSPFPGRSTEAFF. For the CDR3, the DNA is TGTGCCAGCTCACCATTCCCGGGTAGGTCCACTGAAGCTTTCTTT.

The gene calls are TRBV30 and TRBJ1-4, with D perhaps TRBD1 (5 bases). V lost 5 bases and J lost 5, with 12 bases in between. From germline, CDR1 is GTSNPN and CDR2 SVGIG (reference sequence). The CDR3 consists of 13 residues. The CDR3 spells CAWAGGTNEKLFF. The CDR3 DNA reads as TGTGCCTGGGCGGGAGGGACGAATGAAAAACTGTTTTTT.

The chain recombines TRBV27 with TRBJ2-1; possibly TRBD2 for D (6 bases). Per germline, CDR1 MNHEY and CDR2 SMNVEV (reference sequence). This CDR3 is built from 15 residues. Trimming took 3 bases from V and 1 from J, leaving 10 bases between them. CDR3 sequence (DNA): TGTGCCAGCAGTTTTCTGCGGGATTCCTACAATGAGCAGTTCTTC. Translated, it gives CASSFLRDSYNEQFF.

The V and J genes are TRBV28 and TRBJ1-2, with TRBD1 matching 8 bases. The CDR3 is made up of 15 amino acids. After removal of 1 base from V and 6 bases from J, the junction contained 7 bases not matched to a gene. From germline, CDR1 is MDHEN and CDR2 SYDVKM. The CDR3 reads CASSLYSGGQNGYTF. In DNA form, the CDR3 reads TGTGCCAGCAGTTTATACTCAGGGGGCCAGAATGGCTACACCTTC.

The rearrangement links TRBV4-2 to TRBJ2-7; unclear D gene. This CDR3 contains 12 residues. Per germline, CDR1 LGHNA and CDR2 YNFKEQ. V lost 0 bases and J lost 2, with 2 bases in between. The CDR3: CASSQDTYEQYF. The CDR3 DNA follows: TGTGCCAGCAGCCAAGACACCTACGAGCAGTACTTC.

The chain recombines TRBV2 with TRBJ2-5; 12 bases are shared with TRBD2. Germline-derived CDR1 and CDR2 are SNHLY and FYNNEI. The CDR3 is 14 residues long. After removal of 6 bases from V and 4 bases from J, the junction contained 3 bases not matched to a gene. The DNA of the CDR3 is TGTGCCAGCAGAGGACTAGCGGGACGAGAGACCCAGTACTTC. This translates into CASRGLAGRETQYF.

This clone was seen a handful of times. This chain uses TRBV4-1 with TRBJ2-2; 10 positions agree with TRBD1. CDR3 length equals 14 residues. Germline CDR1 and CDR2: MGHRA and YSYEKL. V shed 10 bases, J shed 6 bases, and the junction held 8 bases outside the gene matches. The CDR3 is CATTPGQGPGELFF. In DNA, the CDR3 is TGCGCCACGACACCGGGACAGGGGCCCGGGGAGCTGTTTTTT.

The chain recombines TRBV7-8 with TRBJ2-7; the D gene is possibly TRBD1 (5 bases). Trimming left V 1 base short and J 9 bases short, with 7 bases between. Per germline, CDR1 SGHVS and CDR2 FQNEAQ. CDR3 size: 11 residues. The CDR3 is CASSLGTLQYF. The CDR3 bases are TGTGCCAGCAGCTTAGGGACACTGCAGTACTTC.

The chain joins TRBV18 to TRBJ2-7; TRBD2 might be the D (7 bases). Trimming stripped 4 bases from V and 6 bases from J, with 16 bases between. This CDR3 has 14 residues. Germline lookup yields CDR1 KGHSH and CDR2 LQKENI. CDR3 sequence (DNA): TGTGCCAGCTCACAGGGGGGGAGGGCCCCCGAGCAGTACTTC. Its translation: CASSQGGRAPEQYF.

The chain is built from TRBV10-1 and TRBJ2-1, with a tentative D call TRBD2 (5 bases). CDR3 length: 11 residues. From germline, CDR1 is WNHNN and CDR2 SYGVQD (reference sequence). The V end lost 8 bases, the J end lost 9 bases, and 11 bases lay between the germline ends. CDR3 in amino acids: CASSKRVEQFF. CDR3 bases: TGCGCCAGCTCCAAGAGGGTTGAGCAGTTCTTC.